Included here is one T cell receptor beta chain sequence, with context. The sample comes from a study of blood T cell repertoires in COVID-19. Study information: Sites across the United States, Italy and Spain contributed samples from acute and convalescent COVID-19. Nucleic acid was either cDNA or gDNA, and it came from T cells, B-cell-depleted T cells, or PBMCs.

Original analysis: Estimates of nucleated cell counts were drawn from the amplification of reference gene primers. The repertoire was sequenced with immunoSEQ multiplex PCR; TCRdb's copy has only in-frame clones and lacks some. V and J calls and clone size follow that table, whereas D and trimming were derived from the DNA. The sample yields 180,000 or so clones, 86% seen once. The ends were cut back, 2 bases at V and 4 bases at J, with 8 bases in the middle. This CDR3 is 13 amino acids long. Germline CDR1 reads MNHEY; CDR2 reads SMNVEV (reference sequence). The receptor's source is a woman older than 75 in a cohort sampled during active or convalescent COVID-19. The source material was peripheral blood. The chain carries TRBV27 and TRBJ1-1; D is unclear. The CDR3: CASSLRGSTEAFF. The DNA for the CDR3 is TGTGCCAGCAGTTTACGGGGAAGCACTGAAGCTTTCTTT.